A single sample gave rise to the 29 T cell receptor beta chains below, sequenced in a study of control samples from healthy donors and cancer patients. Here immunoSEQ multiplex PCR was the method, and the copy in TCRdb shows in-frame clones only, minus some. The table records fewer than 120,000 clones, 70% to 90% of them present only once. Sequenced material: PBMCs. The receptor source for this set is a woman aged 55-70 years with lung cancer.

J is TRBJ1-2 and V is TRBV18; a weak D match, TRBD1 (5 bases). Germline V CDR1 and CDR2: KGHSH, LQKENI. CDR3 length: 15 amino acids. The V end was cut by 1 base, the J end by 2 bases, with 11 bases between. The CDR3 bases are TGTGCCAGCTCACCACGGGGCAGACCCAACTATGGCTACACCTTC. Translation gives CASSPRGRPNYGYTF.

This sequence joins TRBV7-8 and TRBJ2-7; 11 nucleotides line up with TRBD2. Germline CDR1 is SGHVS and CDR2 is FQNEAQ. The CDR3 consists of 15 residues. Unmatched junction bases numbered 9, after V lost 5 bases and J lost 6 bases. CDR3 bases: TGTGCCAGCAGCCTCAAGACTAGCGGGAAGTTCGAGCAGTACTTC. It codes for CASSLKTSGKFEQYF.

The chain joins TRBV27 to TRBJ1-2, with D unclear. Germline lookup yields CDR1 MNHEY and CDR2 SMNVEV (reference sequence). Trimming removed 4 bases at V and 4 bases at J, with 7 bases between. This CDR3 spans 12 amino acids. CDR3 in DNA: TGTGCCAGCAGTTCCCTCACCTATGGCTACACCTTC. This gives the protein CASSSLTYGYTF.

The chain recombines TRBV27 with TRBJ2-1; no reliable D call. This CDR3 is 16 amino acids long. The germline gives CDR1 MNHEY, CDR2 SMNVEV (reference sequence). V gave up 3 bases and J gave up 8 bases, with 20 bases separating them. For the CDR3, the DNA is TGTGCCAGCAGTTTCTCTACCCAGCTTCCTACTCATGAGCAGTTCTTC. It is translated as CASSFSTQLPTHEQFF.

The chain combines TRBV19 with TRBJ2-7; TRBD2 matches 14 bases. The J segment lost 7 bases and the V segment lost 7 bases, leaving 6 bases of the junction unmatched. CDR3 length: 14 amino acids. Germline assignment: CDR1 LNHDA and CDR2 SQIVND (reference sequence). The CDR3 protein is CASTGTSGSGEQYF. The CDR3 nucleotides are TGTGCCAGTACCGGGACTAGCGGGAGTGGTGAGCAGTACTTC.

This CDR3 is CASSPLAGSSYEQYF. The CDR3 DNA is TGTGCCAGCAGCCCCCTAGCGGGAAGCTCCTACGAGCAGTACTTC. V is TRBV7-8 and J is TRBJ2-7, with 9 bases matching TRBD2. Germline values: CDR1 SGHVS, CDR2 FQNEAQ. The CDR3 totals 15 residues. Germline trimming cut 5 bases from V and 0 bases from J; bases unmatched to any gene: 5. Full variable domain (missing parts from reference TRBV7-8 and TRBJ2-7): GAGVSQSPRYKVAKRGQDVALRCDPISGHVSLFWYQQALGQGPEFLTYFQNEAQLDKSGLPSDRFFAERPEGSVSTLKIQRTQQEDSAVYLCASSPLAGSSYEQYFGPGTRLTVT.

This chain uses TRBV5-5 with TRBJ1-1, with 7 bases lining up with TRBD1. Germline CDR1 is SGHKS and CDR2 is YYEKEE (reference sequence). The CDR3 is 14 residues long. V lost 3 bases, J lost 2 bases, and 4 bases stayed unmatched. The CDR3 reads CASSSGTANTEAFF. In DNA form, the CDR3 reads TGTGCCAGCAGCTCTGGGACAGCTAACACTGAAGCTTTCTTT.

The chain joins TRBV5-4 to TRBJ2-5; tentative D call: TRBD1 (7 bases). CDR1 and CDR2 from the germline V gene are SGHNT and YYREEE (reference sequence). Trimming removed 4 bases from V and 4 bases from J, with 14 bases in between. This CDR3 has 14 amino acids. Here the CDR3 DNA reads TGTGCCAGCAGCACGCGACAGGGAGGAGAGACCCAGTACTTC. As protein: CASSTRQGGETQYF.

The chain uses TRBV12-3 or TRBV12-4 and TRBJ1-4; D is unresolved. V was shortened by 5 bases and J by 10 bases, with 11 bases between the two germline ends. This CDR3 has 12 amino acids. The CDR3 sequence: CASSPGPLKLFF. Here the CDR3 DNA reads TGTGCCAGCAGTCCAGGCCCTTTAAAACTGTTTTTT.

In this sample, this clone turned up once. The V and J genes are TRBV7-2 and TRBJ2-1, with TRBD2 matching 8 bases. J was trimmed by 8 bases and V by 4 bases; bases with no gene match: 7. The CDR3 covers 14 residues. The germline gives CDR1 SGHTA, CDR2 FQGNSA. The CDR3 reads CASSSGLALHEQFF. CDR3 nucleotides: TGTGCCAGCAGCTCCGGACTAGCCCTCCATGAGCAGTTCTTC.

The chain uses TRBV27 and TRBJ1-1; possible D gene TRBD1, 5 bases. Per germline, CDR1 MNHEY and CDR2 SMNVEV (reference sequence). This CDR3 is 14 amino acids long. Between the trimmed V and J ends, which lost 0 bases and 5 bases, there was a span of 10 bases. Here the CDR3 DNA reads TGTGCCAGCAGTTTATCGTACGGGGGGACTGAAGCTTTCTTT. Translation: CASSLSYGGTEAFF.

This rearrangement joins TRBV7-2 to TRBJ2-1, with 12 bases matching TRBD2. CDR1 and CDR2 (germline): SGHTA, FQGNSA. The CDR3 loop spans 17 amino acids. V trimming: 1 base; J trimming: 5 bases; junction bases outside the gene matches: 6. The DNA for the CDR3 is TGTGCCAGCAGCTTAGTTGGGACTAGCGGGTTCGACAATGAGCAGTTCTTC. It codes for CASSLVGTSGFDNEQFF. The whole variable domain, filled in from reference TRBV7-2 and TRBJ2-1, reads GAGVSQSPSNKVTEKGKDVELRCDPISGHTALYWYRQSLGQGLEFLIYFQGNSAPDKSGLPSDRFSAERTGGSVSTLTIQRTQQEDSAVYLCASSLVGTSGFDNEQFFGPGTRLTVL.

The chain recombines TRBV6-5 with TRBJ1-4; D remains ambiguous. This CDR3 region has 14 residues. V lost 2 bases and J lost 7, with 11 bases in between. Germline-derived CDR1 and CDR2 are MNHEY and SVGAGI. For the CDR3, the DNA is TGTGCCAGCAGTTACGAACCAGGCGGTGAAAAACTGTTTTTT. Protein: CASSYEPGGEKLFF.

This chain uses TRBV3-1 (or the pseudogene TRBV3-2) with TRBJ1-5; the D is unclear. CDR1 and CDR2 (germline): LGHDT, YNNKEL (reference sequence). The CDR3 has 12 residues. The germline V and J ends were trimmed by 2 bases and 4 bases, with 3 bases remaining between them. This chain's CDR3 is CASSQSNQPQHF. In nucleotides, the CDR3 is TGTGCCAGCAGCCAAAGTAATCAGCCCCAGCATTTT.

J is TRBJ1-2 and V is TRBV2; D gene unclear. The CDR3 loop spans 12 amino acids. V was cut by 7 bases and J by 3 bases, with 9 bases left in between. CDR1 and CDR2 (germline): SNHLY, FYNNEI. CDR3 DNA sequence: TGTGCCAGCATAGGAGAGGACTATGGCTACACCTTC. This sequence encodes CASIGEDYGYTF.

Written as DNA, the CDR3 is TGTGCCAGTAGTACCCAACAGGGGACCGAGCAGTACTTC. As protein: CASSTQQGTEQYF. The V gene is TRBV19, the J gene TRBJ2-7, with 7 positions matching TRBD1. The CDR3 runs to 13 residues. CDR1 and CDR2 from the germline V gene are LNHDA and SQIVND (reference sequence). With V trimmed by 4 bases and J by 6 bases, 6 bases remained unmatched.

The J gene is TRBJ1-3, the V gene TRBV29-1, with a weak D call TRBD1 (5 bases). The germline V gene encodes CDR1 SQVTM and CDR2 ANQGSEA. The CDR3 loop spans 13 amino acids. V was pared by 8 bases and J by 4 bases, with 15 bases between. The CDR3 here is CSPGGVSGNTIYF. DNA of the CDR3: TGCAGCCCGGGGGGGGTCTCCGGAAACACCATATATTTT.

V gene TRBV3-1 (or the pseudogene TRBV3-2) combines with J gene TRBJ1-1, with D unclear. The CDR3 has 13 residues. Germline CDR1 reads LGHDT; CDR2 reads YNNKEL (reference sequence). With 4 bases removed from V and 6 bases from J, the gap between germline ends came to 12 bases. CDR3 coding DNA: TGTGCCAGCAGCCTTCTTGGCGACCCTGAAGCTTTCTTT. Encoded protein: CASSLLGDPEAFF.

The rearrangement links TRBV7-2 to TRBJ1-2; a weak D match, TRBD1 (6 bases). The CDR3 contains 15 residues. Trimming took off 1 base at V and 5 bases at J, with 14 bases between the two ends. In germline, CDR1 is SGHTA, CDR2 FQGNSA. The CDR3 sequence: CASSLGDGGGYGYTF. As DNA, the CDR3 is TGTGCCAGCAGCTTAGGCGACGGAGGGGGTTATGGCTACACCTTC.

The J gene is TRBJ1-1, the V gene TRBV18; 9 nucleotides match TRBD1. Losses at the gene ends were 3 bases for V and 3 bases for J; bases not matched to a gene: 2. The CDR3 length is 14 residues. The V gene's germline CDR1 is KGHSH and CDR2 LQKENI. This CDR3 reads CASSPTGGDTEAFF. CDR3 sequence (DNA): TGTGCCAGCTCACCGACAGGGGGTGACACTGAAGCTTTCTTT.

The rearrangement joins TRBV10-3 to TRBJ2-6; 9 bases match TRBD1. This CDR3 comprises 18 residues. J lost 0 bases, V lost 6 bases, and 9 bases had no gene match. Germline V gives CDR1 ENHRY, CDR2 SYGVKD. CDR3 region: CAIRTPGQGFSGANVLTF. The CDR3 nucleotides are TGTGCCATCAGGACGCCGGGACAGGGATTCTCTGGGGCCAACGTCCTGACTTTC.

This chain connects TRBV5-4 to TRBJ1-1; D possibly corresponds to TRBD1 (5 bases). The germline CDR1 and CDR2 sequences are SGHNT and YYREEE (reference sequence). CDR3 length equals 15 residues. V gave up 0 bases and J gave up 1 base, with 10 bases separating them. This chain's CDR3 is CASSLGGARNTEAFF. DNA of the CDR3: TGTGCCAGCAGCTTGGGGGGCGCCAGGAACACTGAAGCTTTCTTT.

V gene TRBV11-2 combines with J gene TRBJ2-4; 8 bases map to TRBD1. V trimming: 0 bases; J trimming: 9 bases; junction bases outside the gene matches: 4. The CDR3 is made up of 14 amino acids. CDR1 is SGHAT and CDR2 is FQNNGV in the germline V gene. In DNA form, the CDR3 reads TGTGCCAGCAGCTTAGATCCCGGACAGGGCATTCAGTACTTC. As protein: CASSLDPGQGIQYF.

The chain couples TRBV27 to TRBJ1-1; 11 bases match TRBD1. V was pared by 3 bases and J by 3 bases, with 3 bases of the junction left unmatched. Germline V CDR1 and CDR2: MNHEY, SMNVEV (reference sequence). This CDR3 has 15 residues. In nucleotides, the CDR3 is TGTGCCAGCAGTTTCGGGACAGGGGGTGACACTGAAGCTTTCTTT. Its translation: CASSFGTGGDTEAFF.

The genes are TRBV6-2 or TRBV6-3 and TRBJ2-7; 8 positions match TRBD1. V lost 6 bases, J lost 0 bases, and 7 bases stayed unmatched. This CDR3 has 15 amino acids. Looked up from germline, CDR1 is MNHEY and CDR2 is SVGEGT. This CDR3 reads CASRPGTGASYEQYF. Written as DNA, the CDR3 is TGTGCCAGCAGGCCTGGGACAGGTGCCTCCTACGAGCAGTACTTC.

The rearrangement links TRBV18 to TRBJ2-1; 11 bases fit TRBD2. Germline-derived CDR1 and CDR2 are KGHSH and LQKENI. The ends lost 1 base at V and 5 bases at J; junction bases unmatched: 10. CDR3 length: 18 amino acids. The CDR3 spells CASSPRSLAGGSDNEQFF. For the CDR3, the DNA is TGTGCCAGCTCACCACGTAGTCTAGCGGGGGGCTCGGACAATGAGCAGTTCTTC. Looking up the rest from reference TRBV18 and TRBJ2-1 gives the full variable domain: NAGVMQNPRHLVRRRGQEARLRCSPMKGHSHVYWYRQLPEEGLKFMVYLQKENIIDESGMPKERFSAEFPKEGPSILRIQQVVRGDSAAYFCASSPRSLAGGSDNEQFFGPGTRLTVL.

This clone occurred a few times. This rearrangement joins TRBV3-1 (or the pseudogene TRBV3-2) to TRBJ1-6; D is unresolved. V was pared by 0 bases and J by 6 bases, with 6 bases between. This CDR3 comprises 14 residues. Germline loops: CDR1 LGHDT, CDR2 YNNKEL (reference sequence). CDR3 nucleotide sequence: TGTGCCAGCAGCCAAGAAGGGTTTAATTCACCCCTCCACTTT. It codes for CASSQEGFNSPLHF.

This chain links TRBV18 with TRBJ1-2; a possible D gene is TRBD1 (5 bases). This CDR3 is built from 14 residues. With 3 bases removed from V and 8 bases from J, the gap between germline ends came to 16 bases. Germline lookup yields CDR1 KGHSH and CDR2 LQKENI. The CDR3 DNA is TGTGCCAGCTCACCGAACCAGGGATCGGGAGGCTACACCTTC. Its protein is CASSPNQGSGGYTF.

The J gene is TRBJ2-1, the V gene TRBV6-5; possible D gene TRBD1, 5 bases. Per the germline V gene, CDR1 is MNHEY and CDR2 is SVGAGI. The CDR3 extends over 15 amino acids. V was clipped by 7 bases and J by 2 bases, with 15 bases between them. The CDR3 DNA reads TGTGCCAGCATGGCGGACACCTATGCCTACAATGAGCAGTTCTTC. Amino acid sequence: CASMADTYAYNEQFF.